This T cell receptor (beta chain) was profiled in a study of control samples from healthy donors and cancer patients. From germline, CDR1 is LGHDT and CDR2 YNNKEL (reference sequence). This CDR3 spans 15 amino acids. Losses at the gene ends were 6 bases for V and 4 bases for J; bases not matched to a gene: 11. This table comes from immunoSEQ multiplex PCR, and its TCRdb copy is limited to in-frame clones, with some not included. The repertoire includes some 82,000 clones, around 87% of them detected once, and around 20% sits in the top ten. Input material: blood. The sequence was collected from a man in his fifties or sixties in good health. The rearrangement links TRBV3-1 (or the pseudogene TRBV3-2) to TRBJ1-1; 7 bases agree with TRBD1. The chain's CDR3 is CASSWGTAAATEAFF. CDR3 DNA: TGTGCCAGCAGTTGGGGGACAGCAGCTGCCACTGAAGCTTTCTTT.